This T cell receptor (beta chain) was sequenced for a study of vaccination and CD4 T cells after COVID-19 (dated by TCRdb to the early 2020s). For the study in its entirety: SARS-CoV-2 positivity had been established in the convalescent patients by nasal swab PCR, and mild disease was recorded in roughly ten of these patients and severe disease in one. In the convalescent cohort there were six males and four females, among whom were two Hispanic individuals, seven Caucasians, two Asians and one multiracial person. Participants received two doses of either the Pfizer-BioNTech BNT162b2 vaccine (n=8) or the Moderna mRNA-1273 vaccine (n=2). Post-COVID blood samples from convalescent patients were collected a median of about 110 days after diagnosis, with a range of roughly 30 to 161 days. The time from the second vaccine dose to post-vaccine blood sampling had a median of 72 days and ranged from roughly 13 to 241 days. The cultures were stimulated with overlapping spike peptide pools from SARS-CoV-2 and from the common cold coronaviruses HCoV-NL63, HCoV-OC43 and HCoV-229E. Control cultures received a CEFX viral epitope pool as the positive control, an HIV-1 Nef peptide pool as the negative control, or no peptide. The spike-specific CD4+ TCR repertoire was compared before and after mRNA vaccination in nine to ten COVID-19 convalescent patients and several infection-naive healthy vaccine recipients.

This specimen's treatment or condition label, interpreted: roughly nine-day PBMC culture with coronavirus spike peptide pools or control peptides (ViraFEST assay). The ViraFEST assay, used in the study, expanded antigen-specific T cells with peptide pools and then identified the expanded clonotypes through TCR sequencing. The positive SARS-CoV-2 PCR tests of the convalescent patients were dated from March to December 2020, before the Alpha, Beta and Delta variants emerged in the United States. Over 1.5 million PBMCs per well were cultured in IMDM with 5% human AB serum and roughly 9.3 IU/ml IL-2, plus 10 ug/ml peptide pools. On days 3 and 7, half of the culture medium was replaced with fresh IL-2-containing medium. After about nine days of culture, CD4+ T cells were isolated by negative selection with the EasySep CD4+ T cell isolation kit. Ficoll-Paque Plus gradient centrifugation was used to isolate PBMCs from whole blood, and the isolated PBMCs were then either used fresh or cryopreserved at -140C. Each culture condition was generally run in triplicate wells.

There are a few counts of this clonotype. No antigen is known for it. One end of the junction varies from germline; a read error may be responsible. Overall results and qualifications from the work: Of the vaccine-specific clones in convalescent patients, 304 of 307, or nearly all, reacted only to SARS-CoV-2 spike and did not cross-react with common cold coronaviruses. The number of convalescent patients in the study was relatively small, and the study did not examine early timepoints following natural infection. The median count of SARS-CoV-2-reactive clonotypes went up from around 21 after infection to 38 after vaccination, although the change was not significant. In convalescent patients, a median roughly 83% of post-vaccine SARS-CoV-2-reactive clones were detected only after vaccination, and vaccine-specific priming was suggested by this finding.

Its CDR3 holds 12 amino acids, cysteine through phenylalanine. Only the CDR3 region is kept as DNA, spanning 36 bases read in frame from base 1. According to the germline V gene, CDR1 reads MNHNS and CDR2 reads SASEGT. The receptor library was made with PCR. DNA from cultured CD4+ T cells was subjected to TCR sequencing with the Oncomine TCR Beta short-read assay at the Johns Hopkins FTIC core. The QIAamp micro DNA kit was used to extract genomic DNA from the cultured CD4+ T cells. Oncomine TCR Beta libraries from cultured CD4+ T cells were pooled using unique dual indexes and sequenced on an Illumina iSeq 100. The authors' pipeline ran thus. Non-productive sequences were removed, and CDR3s not starting with C, not ending with F or W, or shorter than 7 amino acids were discarded. Antigen-specific clonotypes were identified with the MANAFEST web application by comparing peptide-stimulated wells with reference and other culture wells. An FDR below 0.05, an odds ratio above 5, and a productive frequency above 0.1% in at least two of three replicate wells were required for clones to be considered positive. A clonotype counted as cross-reactive if it showed significant expansion both in the SARS-CoV-2 spike wells and in at least one common cold coronavirus spike condition. Levenshtein distances (stringdist) and unrooted phylogenetic trees (ape) in R version 3.6.1 were used to assess CDR3 homology. The public reads were reanalyzed by TCRdb: fastp trimming at Q25, MiXCR alignment, in-frame beta chains only. A single entry per CDR3 protein holds the most common genes and DNA from its merged rows. TCRdb assigned the V and J calls; the authors' analysis was not used. The sample table contains roughly 15,000 distinct CDR3 sequences; only one count was recorded for approximately 40% of them. Less than 11% of the sample goes to the ten largest clones.

The chain was built from TRBV6-1 and TRBJ2-2; a confident D gene designation cannot be given. This sequence originates from a human donor who had recovered from COVID-19. The source material was CD4+ T cells from blood, cultured in vitro. The CDR3 region has the sequence CASRTNAGELFF. The nucleotide sequence reads as follows: TGTGCCAGCAGAACGAACGCCGGGGAGCTGTTTTTT.